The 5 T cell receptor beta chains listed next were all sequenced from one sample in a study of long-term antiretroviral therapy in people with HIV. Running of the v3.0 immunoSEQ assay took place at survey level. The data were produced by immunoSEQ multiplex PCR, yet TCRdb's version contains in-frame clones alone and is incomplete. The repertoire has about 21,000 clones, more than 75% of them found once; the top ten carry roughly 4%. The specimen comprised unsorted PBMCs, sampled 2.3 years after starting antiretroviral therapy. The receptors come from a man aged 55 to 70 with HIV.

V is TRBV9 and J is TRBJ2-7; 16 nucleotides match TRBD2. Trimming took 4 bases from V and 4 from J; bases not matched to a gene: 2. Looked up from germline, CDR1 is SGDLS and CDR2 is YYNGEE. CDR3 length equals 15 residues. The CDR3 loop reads CASSLGLAGGYEQYF. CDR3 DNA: TGTGCCAGCAGCCTGGGACTAGCGGGGGGGTACGAGCAGTACTTC.

CDR3 sequence: CARGAGPNYGYTF. The CDR3 DNA reads TGTGCCCGAGGTGCAGGCCCCAACTATGGCTACACCTTC. This chain uses TRBV2 with TRBJ1-2; D remains ambiguous. The V end was cut by 11 bases, the J end by 2 bases, with 15 bases between. Looked up from germline, CDR1 is SNHLY and CDR2 is FYNNEI. The CDR3 contains 13 residues.

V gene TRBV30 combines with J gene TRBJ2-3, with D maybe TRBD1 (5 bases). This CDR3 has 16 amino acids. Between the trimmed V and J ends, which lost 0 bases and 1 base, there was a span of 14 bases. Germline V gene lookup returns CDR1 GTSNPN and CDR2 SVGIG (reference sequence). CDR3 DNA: TGTGCCTGGAGTGTATGGCAGGGTGCAGGCACAGATACGCAGTATTTT. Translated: CAWSVWQGAGTDTQYF.

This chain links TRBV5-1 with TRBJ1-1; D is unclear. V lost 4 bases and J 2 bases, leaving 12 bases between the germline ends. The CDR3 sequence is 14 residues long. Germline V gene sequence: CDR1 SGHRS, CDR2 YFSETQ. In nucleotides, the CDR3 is TGCGCCAGCAGCCCCTTTGGGCATAACACTGAAGCTTTCTTT. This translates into CASSPFGHNTEAFF.

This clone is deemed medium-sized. As DNA, the CDR3 is TGTGCCAGCAGCTTAGAACCCGGACGAAGCAATGAGCAGTTCTTC. It codes for CASSLEPGRSNEQFF. The chain uses TRBV11-2 and TRBJ2-1, with D hard to call. Germline V CDR1 and CDR2: SGHAT, FQNNGV. V lost 0 bases and J 6 bases, leaving 12 bases between the germline ends. This CDR3 is 15 amino acids long.